This T cell receptor (beta chain) was retrieved from a study of CD8 T cells in ankylosing spondylitis. General study results and limits: It appeared that ankylosing spondylitis blood was characterized by a TCR beta motif of several highly homologous variants. Matched ankylosing spondylitis synovial fluid reportedly showed significant enrichment of disease-linked clones.

V lost 3 bases, J lost 4 bases, and 13 bases lay in between. Germline lookup yields CDR1 SGDLS and CDR2 YYNGEE. The CDR3 covers 14 residues. This clonotype has ten or more counts. The antigen is not known. Making use of molecular barcodes, quantitative 5'-RACE generated TCR beta libraries. TCRdb processed the 5' RACE reads anew with MiXCR; each CDR3 protein has one entry. The data contain 40,000 or so distinct CDR3 sequences, roughly 2.6% of them singletons. The chain employs TRBV9 and TRBJ1-2, with D perhaps TRBD1 (6 bases). The specimen sequenced was blood, either unsorted or a sorted T cell fraction (not recorded which). The TCR sequence derives from a male donor with ankylosing spondylitis or in good health (not recorded which). The CDR3 DNA reads as TGTGCCAGCAGCGGCGGACAGACCCTCTATGGCTACACCTTC. Residues: CASSGGQTLYGYTF.